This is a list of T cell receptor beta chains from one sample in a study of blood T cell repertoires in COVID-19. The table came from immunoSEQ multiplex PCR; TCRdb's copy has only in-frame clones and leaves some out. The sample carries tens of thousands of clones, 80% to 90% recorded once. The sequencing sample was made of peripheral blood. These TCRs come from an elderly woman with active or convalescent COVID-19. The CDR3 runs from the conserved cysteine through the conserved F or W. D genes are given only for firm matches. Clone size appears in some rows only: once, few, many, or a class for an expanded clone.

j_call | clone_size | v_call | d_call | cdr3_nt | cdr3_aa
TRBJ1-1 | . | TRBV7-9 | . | TGTGCCAGCAGCTTACAAAGCCGAGCTTTCTTT | CASSLQSRAFF
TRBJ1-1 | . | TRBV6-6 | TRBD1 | TGTGCCAGCAGTCCCCCCGGGACAGGGGGCTCGGGAGCTTTCTTT | CASSPPGTGGSGAFF
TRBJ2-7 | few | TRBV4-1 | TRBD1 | TGCGCCAGCAGCCAGGACAGGGGCGGATACGAGCAGTACTTC | CASSQDRGGYEQYF
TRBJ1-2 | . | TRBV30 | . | TGTGCCTGGACCGGGGGGAACTATGGCTACACCTTC | CAWTGGNYGYTF
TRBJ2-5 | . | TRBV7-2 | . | TGTGCCAGCAGACAGGGGAGGACAGAGACCCAGTACTTC | CASRQGRTETQYF
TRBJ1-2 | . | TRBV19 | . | TGTGCCAGTAGTCAGGCGTCAGAGTCCTATGGCTACACCTTC | CASSQASESYGYTF
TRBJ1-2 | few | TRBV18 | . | TGTGCCAGCTCACCGGCGGGGCTTAACTATGGCTACACCTTC | CASSPAGLNYGYTF
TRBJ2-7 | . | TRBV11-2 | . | TGTGCCAGCAGGATACCAGGGCGAACCTCCTACGAGCAGTACTTC | CASRIPGRTSYEQYF
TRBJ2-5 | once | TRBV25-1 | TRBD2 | TGTGCCAGCAGCGAGGGACTAATCGGCCAAGAGACCCAGTACTTC | CASSEGLIGQETQYF
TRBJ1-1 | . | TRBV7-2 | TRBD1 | TGTGCCAGCAGGAATCAGGGGGCGCGGGTGGCTTTCTTT | CASRNQGARVAFF
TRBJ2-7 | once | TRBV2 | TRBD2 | TGTGCCAGCAGAGTCACTAGCGCCTCATGGTACGAGCAGTACTTC | CASRVTSASWYEQYF
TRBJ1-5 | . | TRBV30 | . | TGTGCCTGGAGTGTCGGTGACAATCAGCCCCAGCATTTT | CAWSVGDNQPQHF